The 21 T cell receptor beta chains in this list originate from one sample, sequenced in a study of blood T cell repertoires in COVID-19. The repertoire was sequenced with immunoSEQ multiplex PCR; TCRdb's copy has only in-frame clones and lacks some. The profile shows 150,000 to 250,000 clones, around four fifths of them singletons. Sequences were obtained from PBMCs or T cells enriched from blood (not recorded which). The receptors shown here come from a man aged 40-49 years who had recovered from COVID-19.

The chain employs TRBV24-1 and TRBJ2-2, with a possible D match to TRBD2 (6 bases). The CDR3 spans 15 residues. Germline V gene data show CDR1 as KGHDR and CDR2 as SFDVKD. Trimming left V 4 bases short and J 4 bases short, with 12 bases between. The CDR3 DNA reads TGTGCCACCAGTGACGAGCGGGTGAGCACCGGGGAGCTGTTTTTT. Translation: CATSDERVSTGELFF.

The rearrangement links TRBV5-1 to TRBJ1-1, with D tentatively TRBD1 (6 bases). This CDR3 spans 14 amino acids. V dropped 0 bases and J dropped 7 bases, with 13 bases sitting between them. CDR1 and CDR2 from the germline V gene are SGHRS and YFSETQ. The DNA of the CDR3 is TGCGCCAGCAGCTTGGATTGGGGGCAGAGTGAAGCTTTCTTT. This codes for CASSLDWGQSEAFF.

The V gene is TRBV2, the J gene TRBJ1-1; perhaps TRBD1 as D (5 bases). V gave up 5 bases and J gave up 10 bases, with 14 bases separating them. CDR1 SNHLY and CDR2 FYNNEI come from the germline V gene. This CDR3 has 12 amino acids. The CDR3 DNA sequence: TGTGCCAGCAGTATTGATAGGGGATCAGCTTTCTTT. Protein sequence: CASSIDRGSAFF. Combining the CDR3 with reference TRBV2 and TRBJ1-1 gives the whole variable domain EPEVTQTPSHQVTQMGQEVILRCVPISNHLYFYWYRQILGQKVEFLVSFYNNEISEKSEIFDDQFSVERPDGSNFTLKIRSTKLEDSAMYFCASSIDRGSAFFGQGTRLTVV.

This clone came up once. The V gene is TRBV28, the J gene TRBJ1-5; the match to TRBD1 covers 9 bases. This CDR3 has 18 residues. Germline V CDR1 and CDR2: MDHEN, SYDVKM. Unmatched junction bases numbered 13, after V lost 7 bases and J lost 0 bases. The CDR3 spells CASTNPGTGLYSNQPQHF. CDR3 nucleotide sequence: TGTGCCAGCACCAACCCGGGGACAGGGCTTTATAGCAATCAGCCCCAGCATTTT.

The sample holds one count of this clone. The chain joins TRBV6-2 or TRBV6-3 to TRBJ1-2, with D perhaps matching TRBD1 (5 bases). Trimming shortened V by 5 bases and J by 0 bases, and 10 bases separated the two germline ends. The length of the CDR3 is 14 residues. Germline-derived CDR1 and CDR2 are MNHEY and SVGEGT. The CDR3 here is CASSGDSSNYGYTF. Here the CDR3 DNA reads TGTGCCAGCAGTGGTGACAGCTCTAACTATGGCTACACCTTC.

This sequence joins TRBV28 and TRBJ1-1; 9 bases line up with TRBD1. The CDR3 is made up of 15 amino acids. CDR1 and CDR2 from the germline V gene are MDHEN and SYDVKM. V was pared by 6 bases and J by 4 bases, with 9 bases of the junction left unmatched. The CDR3 protein is CASRESQGARTEAFF. The CDR3 bases are TGTGCCAGCAGGGAGTCACAGGGGGCTCGCACTGAAGCTTTCTTT. Variable domain in full (rest from reference TRBV28 and TRBJ1-1): DVKVTQSSRYLVKRTGEKVFLECVQDMDHENMFWYRQDPGLGLRLIYFSYDVKMKEKGDIPEGYSVSREKKERFSLILESASTNQTSMYLCASRESQGARTEAFFGQGTRLTVV.

V is TRBV30 and J is TRBJ1-1; D possibly corresponds to TRBD1 (5 bases). CDR3 length equals 16 residues. V shed 2 bases and J shed 1 base, with 17 bases lying between them. Germline CDR1 reads GTSNPN; CDR2 reads SVGIG (reference sequence). The DNA of the CDR3 is TGTGCCTGGAGTCGCCGCGCCGGGGGGAGGAACACTGAAGCTTTCTTT. Translating it yields CAWSRRAGGRNTEAFF.

This chain joins TRBV5-5 and TRBJ2-7; 8 bases line up with TRBD2. From germline, CDR1 is SGHKS and CDR2 YYEKEE (reference sequence). The ends lost 4 bases at V and 4 bases at J; junction bases unmatched: 10. This CDR3 contains 15 residues. The CDR3 is CASSLLLAGSYEQYF. In DNA, the CDR3 is TGTGCCAGCAGCCTTCTATTAGCGGGATCTTACGAGCAGTACTTC.

The chain employs TRBV9 and TRBJ2-1; 9 bases are shared with TRBD2. The germline CDR1 and CDR2 sequences are SGDLS and YYNGEE. V lost 3 bases, J lost 2 bases, and 6 bases stayed unmatched. CDR3 length equals 16 residues. CDR3: CASSARAGGTYNEQFF. CDR3 DNA sequence: TGTGCCAGCAGCGCTCGAGCGGGAGGTACCTACAATGAGCAGTTCTTC.

This clone was recorded once. The V and J genes are TRBV30 and TRBJ2-7; the match to TRBD2 covers 7 bases. The CDR3 is made up of 15 amino acids. Germline assignment: CDR1 GTSNPN and CDR2 SVGIG (reference sequence). V was pared by 4 bases and J by 0 bases, with 9 bases of the junction left unmatched. The chain's CDR3 is CAWTVAGGSSYEQYF. The CDR3 DNA reads as TGTGCCTGGACGGTAGCGGGCGGTTCCTCCTACGAGCAGTACTTC. The entire variable domain, with the rest obtained from reference TRBV30 and TRBJ2-7, is as follows: SQTIHQWPATLVQPVGSPLSLECTVEGTSNPNLYWYRQAAGRGLQLLFYSVGIGQISSEVPQNLSASRPQDRQFILSSKKLLLSDSGFYLCAWTVAGGSSYEQYFGPGTRLTVT.

This chain uses TRBV7-6 with TRBJ1-1, with TRBD1 as a possible D gene (6 bases). This CDR3 contains 15 residues. Trimming pared 3 bases from V and 2 bases from J, leaving 13 bases between. In germline, CDR1 is SGHVS, CDR2 FNYEAQ. CDR3 DNA sequence: TGTGCCAGCAGCTTGATTGGACAGTCTAACACTGAAGCTTTCTTT. This encodes CASSLIGQSNTEAFF.

CDR3 sequence: CASSRGDRATPLHF. CDR3 nucleotide sequence: TGTGCCAGCAGTAGGGGGGACAGGGCTACACCCCTCCACTTT. The chain employs TRBV27 and TRBJ1-6; 9 nucleotides line up with TRBD1. Germline trimming cut 5 bases from V and 11 bases from J; bases unmatched to any gene: 7. This CDR3 contains 14 residues. Germline lookup yields CDR1 MNHEY and CDR2 SMNVEV (reference sequence).

The chain uses TRBV28 and TRBJ1-6; D ambiguous. CDR1 and CDR2 from the germline V gene are MDHEN and SYDVKM. The CDR3 contains 12 residues. The V end lost 1 base, the J end lost 8 bases, and 3 bases lay between the germline ends. The CDR3 sequence: CASSLSDSPLHF. In DNA form, the CDR3 reads TGTGCCAGCAGTTTATCTGATTCACCCCTCCACTTT.

This clone was detected once. The V gene is TRBV5-8, the J gene TRBJ2-1; tentative D call: TRBD1 (5 bases). Trimming pared 4 bases from V and 0 bases from J, leaving 11 bases between. Germline V gene lookup returns CDR1 SGHTS and CDR2 YDEGEE. The CDR3 has 15 residues. Here the CDR3 reads CASSPWGSSYNEQFF. The CDR3 DNA follows: TGTGCCAGCAGCCCGTGGGGCTCCTCCTACAATGAGCAGTTCTTC.

V and J are TRBV7-9 and TRBJ1-5; maybe TRBD1 (6 bases). V lost 4 bases to trimming and J lost 0 bases, with 13 bases between them. Germline V lookup: CDR1 SEHNR, CDR2 FQNEAQ (reference sequence). The length of the CDR3 is 16 residues. The CDR3 protein is CASSSGGANSNQPQHF. The DNA of the CDR3 is TGTGCCAGCAGCTCCGGGGGGGCTAATAGCAATCAGCCCCAGCATTTT.

The chain recombines TRBV18 with TRBJ1-5; D unresolved. Germline CDR1 and CDR2: KGHSH and LQKENI. This CDR3 spans 13 amino acids. V shed 4 bases and J shed 3 bases, with 7 bases lying between them. CDR3 sequence reads: CASSLADNQPQHF. The DNA of the CDR3 is TGTGCCAGCTCACTCGCGGACAATCAGCCCCAGCATTTT.

The chain combines TRBV3-1 (or the pseudogene TRBV3-2) with TRBJ2-2; no clear D gene. With 4 bases removed from V and 0 bases from J, the gap between germline ends came to 9 bases. The CDR3 totals 15 residues. CDR1 and CDR2 from the germline V gene are LGHDT and YNNKEL (reference sequence). For the CDR3, the DNA is TGTGCCAGCAGCCGTACAGAGACGAACACCGGGGAGCTGTTTTTT. Translation: CASSRTETNTGELFF.

This clone was counted once. The chain carries TRBV5-1 and TRBJ2-2; the match to TRBD2 covers 8 bases. Germline V lookup: CDR1 SGHRS, CDR2 YFSETQ. This CDR3 has 17 residues. The V segment lost 4 bases and the J segment 4 bases; nucleotides outside the gene matches: 12. The CDR3 sequence is CASSPRGAGVGTGELFF. The DNA of the CDR3 is TGCGCCAGCAGCCCTAGGGGAGCGGGAGTCGGCACCGGGGAGCTGTTTTTT.

This clone was detected only a few times. The chain joins TRBV24-1 to TRBJ2-2, with a weak D call TRBD2 (5 bases). Germline V lookup: CDR1 KGHDR, CDR2 SFDVKD. V was pared by 7 bases and J by 6 bases, with 17 bases between. The CDR3 consists of 15 residues. The CDR3 protein is CATSQGRGEPGELFF. The CDR3, as DNA: TGTGCCACCAGCCAAGGTCGGGGAGAGCCCGGGGAGCTGTTTTTT.

The chain carries TRBV4-2 and TRBJ1-5, with D tentatively TRBD1 (6 bases). V was shortened by 2 bases and J by 2 bases, with 13 bases between the two germline ends. The CDR3 contains 16 residues. CDR1 is LGHNA, CDR2 YNFKEQ, per germline. The CDR3: CASSQQQGSGNQPQHF. CDR3 nucleotide sequence: TGTGCCAGCAGCCAACAACAGGGAAGTGGCAATCAGCCCCAGCATTTT.

The CDR3 loop is CASSRYRTGRDEKLFF. Written as DNA, the CDR3 is TGTGCCAGCAGCCGGTACCGGACAGGGAGGGATGAAAAACTGTTTTTT. This chain joins TRBV3-1 (or the pseudogene TRBV3-2) and TRBJ1-4; 8 bases are a match to TRBD1. The CDR3 sequence is 16 residues long. Germline CDR1 and CDR2: LGHDT and YNNKEL (reference sequence). V shed 4 bases and J 6 bases; nucleotides not matched to a gene: 10.